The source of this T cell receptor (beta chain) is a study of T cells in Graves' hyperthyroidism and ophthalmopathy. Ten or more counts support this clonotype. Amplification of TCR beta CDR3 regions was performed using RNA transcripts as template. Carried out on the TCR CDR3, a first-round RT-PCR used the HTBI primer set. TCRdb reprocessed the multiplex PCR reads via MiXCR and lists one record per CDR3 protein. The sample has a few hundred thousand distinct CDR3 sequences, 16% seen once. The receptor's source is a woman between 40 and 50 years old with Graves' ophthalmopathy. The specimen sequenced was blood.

The CDR3: CASSQDRLGISEAFF. The CDR3 region has the DNA TGTGCCAGCAGCCAAGATCGACTCGGGATCTCTGAAGCTTTCTTT. The chain couples TRBV3-1 to TRBJ1-1; D remains unclear. V was clipped by 0 bases and J by 6 bases, with 14 bases between them. The CDR3 runs to 15 residues. CDR1 and CDR2 (germline): LGHDT, YNNKEL (reference sequence).